The subject of this entry is one T cell receptor beta chain. Per the authors' pipeline: Amplification of reference gene primers was used by the study to estimate nucleated cell counts. Generated by immunoSEQ multiplex PCR, the TCRdb table keeps only in-frame clones and is missing some. V and J calls and clone size follow that table, whereas D and trimming were derived from the DNA. Among 90,000 to 120,000 clones listed, 75% to 95% were seen once. The sample comes from a study of blood T cell repertoires in COVID-19. Study-wide background: Researchers got acute and convalescent COVID-19 samples from the United States, Italy and Spain. PBMCs, B-cell-depleted T cells, or T cells provided the cDNA or gDNA that made up the material.

Sequences were obtained from peripheral blood. The receptor was isolated from a woman under 40 with acute or convalescent COVID-19.

As DNA, the CDR3 is TGCGCCAGCAGCCAAGACGCCCCCGGGACAGTTACTAACTATGGCTACACCTTC. Translating it yields CASSQDAPGTVTNYGYTF. The gene calls are TRBV4-1 and TRBJ1-2; 7 bases align to TRBD1. The V and J ends lost 0 bases and 0 bases, in that order; junction bases with no gene match: 10. Germline V lookup: CDR1 MGHRA, CDR2 YSYEKL. The CDR3 contains 18 residues.